This T cell receptor beta chain was sequenced during a study of CD8+ T cells in alopecia areata. There are 14 residues in the CDR3. V shed 3 bases and J shed 2 bases, with 8 bases lying between them. CDR1 is LGHNA, CDR2 YSLEER, per germline. Isolated RNA was reverse transcribed into cDNA used as the sequencing template. Data came from immunoSEQ multiplex PCR; TCRdb stores just in-frame clones and leaves some out. This table holds about 150,000 clones, 40% to 65% found once. The chain joins TRBV4-3 to TRBJ1-5; D is uncertain. The sequence came from a human donor with alopecia areata. Here the sequenced sample was CD8+ T cells sorted from blood, taken at week 0. In DNA, the CDR3 is TGCGCCAGCAGCCAGGCTAGGGGCAATCAGCCCCAGCATTTT. Encoded protein: CASSQARGNQPQHF.